Each of the 20 T cell receptor beta chains below was sequenced from the same sample in a study of radiotherapy plus CTLA-4 blockade in lung cancer. Repertoires were generated with immunoSEQ multiplex PCR, while TCRdb's copy carries only in-frame clones and drops some. The repertoire holds 80,000 to 100,000 clones, with about 90% as singletons. The sample consisted of peripheral blood, taken from a patient treated with radiotherapy plus ipilimumab. Every receptor here comes from a human donor with non-small cell lung cancer that progressed on radiotherapy plus ipilimumab.

V and J are TRBV5-8 and TRBJ2-3, with 8 bases matching TRBD1. CDR3 length equals 17 residues. Germline trimming cut 2 bases from V and 0 bases from J; bases unmatched to any gene: 8. The V gene's germline CDR1 is SGHTS and CDR2 YDEGEE. In DNA form, the CDR3 reads TGTGCCAGCAGCTTCTTACCGGACAGGGTGAGCACAGATACGCAGTATTTT. It specifies CASSFLPDRVSTDTQYF.

This clone has a handful of counts. The rearrangement joins TRBV9 to TRBJ1-3; the D is unclear. This CDR3 spans 15 amino acids. V lost 0 bases and J lost 0, with 7 bases in between. CDR1 SGDLS and CDR2 YYNGEE come from the germline V gene. CDR3 bases: TGTGCCAGCAGCGTAGGGTCAGACTCTGGAAACACCATATATTTT. It yields the protein CASSVGSDSGNTIYF.

The chain is built from TRBV19 and TRBJ1-5, with a possible D match to TRBD1 (6 bases). Germline V gives CDR1 LNHDA, CDR2 SQIVND (reference sequence). This CDR3 contains 15 residues. The V and J ends lost 6 bases and 1 base respectively, with 13 bases between them. This CDR3 is CASRTLGQSNQPQHF. The CDR3 DNA reads TGTGCCAGTAGGACCCTAGGACAGAGCAATCAGCCCCAGCATTTT.

The gene calls are TRBV5-1 and TRBJ2-7; 10 bases are a match to TRBD2. V gave up 5 bases and J gave up 7 bases; unmatched junction bases: 9. The CDR3 consists of 14 residues. Per germline, CDR1 SGHRS and CDR2 YFSETQ. The CDR3 nucleotides are TGCGCCAGCAGTGCCGGGACTAGCGTGAGTGAGCAGTACTTC. It encodes CASSAGTSVSEQYF. The full variable domain, completed using reference TRBV5-1 and TRBJ2-7, is KAGVTQTPRYLIKTRGQQVTLSCSPISGHRSVSWYQQTPGQGLQFLFEYFSETQRNKGNFPGRFSGRQFSNSRSEMNVSTLELGDSALYLCASSAGTSVSEQYFGPGTRLTVT.

V gene TRBV15 combines with J gene TRBJ2-3; TRBD2 matches 8 bases. The CDR3 covers 17 residues. The junction had 11 bases not matched to a gene; V was cut back by 4 bases and J by 2 bases. The germline V gene encodes CDR1 LNHNV and CDR2 YYDKDF (reference sequence). CDR3 in amino acids: CATSILMAGGATDTQYF. CDR3 coding DNA: TGTGCCACCAGCATTCTTATGGCGGGAGGTGCCACAGATACGCAGTATTTT. Full variable domain (rest looked up from reference TRBV15 and TRBJ2-3): DAMVIQNPRYQVTQFGKPVTLSCSQTLNHNVMYWYQQKSSQAPKLLFHYYDKDFNNEADTPDNFQSRRPNTSFCFLDIRSPGLGDTAMYLCATSILMAGGATDTQYFGPGTRLTVL.

This chain links TRBV5-1 with TRBJ1-5, with D perhaps matching TRBD1 (6 bases). This CDR3 has 14 amino acids. Germline V gene data show CDR1 as SGHRS and CDR2 as YFSETQ. Trimming cost V 0 bases and J 5 bases, with 9 bases left between them. CDR3 amino acids: CASSLGDIDQPQHF. The CDR3 nucleotides read TGCGCCAGCAGCTTGGGGGACATCGATCAGCCCCAGCATTTT.

The rearrangement links TRBV19 to TRBJ1-3; possible D gene TRBD1, 6 bases. CDR3 length equals 14 residues. Trimming took off 7 bases at V and 0 bases at J, with 10 bases between the two ends. Germline V gene sequence: CDR1 LNHDA, CDR2 SQIVND (reference sequence). CDR3 amino acids: CASTQGGSGNTIYF. The CDR3 DNA is TGTGCCAGTACACAGGGCGGCTCTGGAAACACCATATATTTT.

The chain links TRBV5-1 to TRBJ2-7, with 10 bases that match TRBD2. This CDR3 has 16 amino acids. The germline V gene has CDR1 SGHRS and CDR2 YFSETQ. The V segment lost 2 bases and the J segment 6 bases; nucleotides outside the gene matches: 11. CDR3 coding DNA: TGCGCCAGCAGCTTATTCCCCAGCGGGAGGGCCCGCGAGCAGTACTTC. Protein sequence: CASSLFPSGRAREQYF. Looking up the rest from reference TRBV5-1 and TRBJ2-7 gives the full variable domain: KAGVTQTPRYLIKTRGQQVTLSCSPISGHRSVSWYQQTPGQGLQFLFEYFSETQRNKGNFPGRFSGRQFSNSRSEMNVSTLELGDSALYLCASSLFPSGRAREQYFGPGTRLTVT.

The chain uses TRBV6-5 and TRBJ2-3; a weak D match, TRBD1 (5 bases). There are 15 residues in the CDR3. V was cut by 5 bases and J by 1 base, with 13 bases left in between. Germline CDR1 and CDR2: MNHEY and SVGAGI. CDR3 sequence reads: CASSQGPQGTDTQYF. The CDR3 nucleotides read TGTGCCAGCAGTCAGGGCCCGCAAGGCACAGATACGCAGTATTTT.

The rearrangement links TRBV30 to TRBJ1-2; the match to TRBD1 covers 7 bases. Germline CDR1 and CDR2: GTSNPN and SVGIG (reference sequence). The trim removed 1 base at V and 8 bases at J, leaving 7 bases unmatched. This CDR3 is built from 13 residues. This CDR3 reads CAWSEEGARGYTF. The DNA of the CDR3 is TGTGCCTGGAGTGAGGAGGGGGCGAGGGGCTACACCTTC.

This clone was seen more than once but under ten times. This rearrangement joins TRBV27 to TRBJ2-5; a possible D gene is TRBD1 (8 bases). CDR1 is MNHEY, CDR2 SMNVEV, per germline (reference sequence). Trimming removed 6 bases at V and 5 bases at J, with 22 bases between. This CDR3 region has 16 residues. This CDR3 is CASRSNPQGGWETQYF. CDR3 DNA: TGTGCCAGCAGATCAAATCCACAGGGGGGGTGGGAGACCCAGTACTTC.

The chain combines TRBV4-1 with TRBJ2-1; 9 bases match TRBD2. Germline V gives CDR1 MGHRA, CDR2 YSYEKL. CDR3 size: 17 residues. The V and J ends lost 0 bases and 5 bases, in that order; junction bases with no gene match: 8. In DNA form, the CDR3 reads TGCGCCAGCAGCCAAGAAGGAAGCGGGAGGCCCAACAATGAGCAGTTCTTC. Protein sequence: CASSQEGSGRPNNEQFF.

A single count supports this clone. The chain has TRBV5-1 and TRBJ2-2, with 11 bases aligning to TRBD2. V shed 0 bases, J shed 4 bases, and the junction held 8 bases outside the gene matches. Germline V gene sequence: CDR1 SGHRS, CDR2 YFSETQ. The CDR3 covers 18 residues. The CDR3 nucleotides are TGCGCCAGCAGCTTGGGCCTAGCGGGAGGCAGGGGCACCGGGGAGCTGTTTTTT. Residues: CASSLGLAGGRGTGELFF.

V and J are TRBV5-6 and TRBJ2-4, with a possible D match to TRBD2 (6 bases). Germline loops: CDR1 SGHDT, CDR2 YYEEEE. V lost 3 bases, J lost 9 bases, and 16 bases lay in between. The CDR3 loop spans 14 amino acids. The CDR3, as DNA: TGTGCCAGCAGCTCGGGGGAGGCAGTCCTCATTCAGTACTTC. As protein: CASSSGEAVLIQYF.

The chain carries TRBV6-6 and TRBJ1-1; D unclear. V lost 7 bases to trimming and J lost 6 bases, with 15 bases between them. This CDR3 spans 13 amino acids. Per germline, CDR1 MNHNY and CDR2 SVGAGI (reference sequence). The CDR3 DNA reads TGTGCCAGCATCTGGGATTACGGGGCTGAAGCTTTCTTT. Amino acids: CASIWDYGAEAFF.

The chain carries TRBV4-1 and TRBJ2-4, with D hard to call. This CDR3 contains 13 residues. V lost 1 base and J 10 bases, leaving 11 bases between the germline ends. Germline V CDR1 and CDR2: MGHRA, YSYEKL. The CDR3 DNA sequence: TGCGCCAGCAGCCAAGTCGGCGTTGGAATTCAGTACTTC. Translating gives CASSQVGVGIQYF.

This chain links TRBV6-6 with TRBJ2-1; 7 bases are shared with TRBD2. The V and J ends lost 6 bases and 4 bases, in that order; junction bases with no gene match: 12. This CDR3 contains 16 residues. In germline, CDR1 is MNHNY, CDR2 SVGAGI (reference sequence). CDR3 coding DNA: TGTGCCAGCAGGGAGGCGACTAGCTTGGAGTACAATGAGCAGTTCTTC. Translating gives CASREATSLEYNEQFF.

J is TRBJ2-1 and V is TRBV18; 9 bases are a match to TRBD1. Germline-derived CDR1 and CDR2 are KGHSH and LQKENI. The CDR3 consists of 14 residues. J was trimmed by 2 bases and V by 8 bases; bases with no gene match: 4. In nucleotides, the CDR3 is TGTGCCAGCACAGGGACAGGGACCTACAATGAGCAGTTCTTC. Its translation is CASTGTGTYNEQFF. Full variable domain (remainder filled in from reference TRBV18 and TRBJ2-1): NAGVMQNPRHLVRRRGQEARLRCSPMKGHSHVYWYRQLPEEGLKFMVYLQKENIIDESGMPKERFSAEFPKEGPSILRIQQVVRGDSAAYFCASTGTGTYNEQFFGPGTRLTVL.

J is TRBJ1-3 and V is TRBV19; D gene unclear. This CDR3 comprises 14 residues. The germline V and J ends were trimmed by 4 bases and 0 bases, with 7 bases remaining between them. Germline CDR1 is LNHDA and CDR2 is SQIVND (reference sequence). The chain's CDR3 is CASSSPSSGNTIYF. In DNA, the CDR3 is TGTGCCAGTAGTAGCCCCAGCTCTGGAAACACCATATATTTT.

The rearrangement links TRBV4-2 to TRBJ1-4; D unresolved. V lost 4 bases and J lost 7, with 16 bases in between. The CDR3 runs 15 residues. The V gene's germline CDR1 is LGHNA and CDR2 YNFKEQ. CDR3 in amino acids: CASSRGGIEGEKLFF. CDR3 DNA: TGTGCCAGCAGCCGAGGTGGGATTGAGGGTGAAAAACTGTTTTTT.